This T cell receptor (beta chain) was recorded in a study of T cell changes during pregnancy in multiple sclerosis. The germline V gene encodes CDR1 MNHEY and CDR2 SMNVEV (reference sequence). This CDR3 contains 14 residues. With V trimmed by 5 bases and J by 5 bases, 8 bases remained unmatched. Libraries were prepared by immunoSEQ multiplex PCR; TCRdb keeps only in-frame clonotypes and omits some of them. The repertoire has fewer than 90,000 clones, roughly nine tenths of them found once; the top ten carry 0.86%. The chain links TRBV27 to TRBJ1-2, with TRBD1 matching over 7 bases. The sample was peripheral blood, taken in the second trimester of pregnancy. This TCR was sampled from a female donor with multiple sclerosis, enrolled in a pregnancy study. The CDR3 DNA is TGTGCCAGCAGTCCCCGGGACAGACCTTATGGCTACACCTTC. It codes for CASSPRDRPYGYTF.